Below are 13 T cell receptor beta chains sequenced from a single sample in a study of beta chain features in type 1 diabetes. The whole isolated RNA underwent reverse transcription, so sequencing captured expressed TCRB transcripts. Assay used: immunoSEQ multiplex PCR; TCRdb lists only in-frame clones, some missing. Of some 270,000 clones listed, roughly 8% are singletons. Sequencing was carried out using central memory CD4+ T cells from blood. The receptors were sampled from a woman younger than 30 in good health.

This clone was observed a handful of times. V gene TRBV9 combines with J gene TRBJ2-7; tentative D call: TRBD2 (6 bases). Trimming took 4 bases from V and 7 from J, leaving 21 bases between them. The V gene's germline CDR1 is SGDLS and CDR2 YYNGEE. The CDR3 spans 15 residues. The chain's CDR3 is CASSPLGAGQWEQYF. The CDR3, as DNA: TGTGCCAGCAGCCCCCTAGGAGCGGGCCAGTGGGAGCAGTACTTC.

This clone was picked up a small number of times. V and J are TRBV7-8 and TRBJ2-3; 7 nucleotides match TRBD2. CDR1 and CDR2 (germline): SGHVS, FQNEAQ. The V segment lost 8 bases and the J segment 3 bases; nucleotides outside the gene matches: 2. This CDR3 contains 12 residues. Here the CDR3 reads CASSRGTDTQYF. For the CDR3, the DNA is TGTGCCAGCTCGCGGGGGACAGATACGCAGTATTTT.

This clone was seen more than once but under ten times. This chain links TRBV7-2 with TRBJ2-5, with TRBD2 matching 12 bases. Per the germline V gene, CDR1 is SGHTA and CDR2 is FQGNSA. CDR3 size: 17 residues. V lost 1 base, J lost 5 bases, and 8 bases stayed unmatched. The CDR3 here is CASSLVLAGGRGETQYF. CDR3 in DNA: TGTGCCAGCAGCTTAGTTCTAGCGGGAGGGCGAGGGGAGACCCAGTACTTC.

The J gene is TRBJ2-1, the V gene TRBV7-6; D may be TRBD1 or TRBD2 (6 bases each). The CDR3 consists of 13 residues. Germline CDR1 SGHVS, CDR2 FNYEAQ. Trimming took 1 base from V and 13 from J, leaving 14 bases between them. The CDR3 coding sequence is TGTGCCAGCAGCTTAGGTGGGGGGCTACCCCAGTTCTTC. Amino acids: CASSLGGGLPQFF.

This chain uses TRBV14 with TRBJ2-7, with 8 bases matching TRBD1. J gave up 7 bases and V 3 bases, and 11 bases lay outside the gene matches. This CDR3 comprises 15 residues. Germline V CDR1 and CDR2: SGHDN, FVKESK. The DNA of the CDR3 is TGTGCCAGCAGCCAGGACAGGGCCTGGCCGGGGGAGCAGTACTTC. Its translation: CASSQDRAWPGEQYF.

The rearrangement uses TRBV7-9 and TRBJ1-6; D unresolved. CDR3 length: 14 amino acids. Germline V gene sequence: CDR1 SEHNR, CDR2 FQNEAQ (reference sequence). V was cut by 2 bases and J by 6 bases, with 8 bases left in between. The CDR3 region is CASSLHDGNSPLHF. The CDR3 region has the DNA TGTGCCAGCAGCTTACACGACGGTAATTCACCCCTCCACTTT.

The chain couples TRBV28 to TRBJ1-3; D gene ambiguous. Germline V lookup: CDR1 MDHEN, CDR2 SYDVKM. This CDR3 spans 15 amino acids. V was clipped by 6 bases and J by 0 bases, with 12 bases between them. The CDR3 loop reads CASSETPSSGNTIYF. For the CDR3, the DNA is TGTGCCAGCAGCGAGACACCAAGCTCTGGAAACACCATATATTTT. Full variable domain (outside the CDR3, taken from reference TRBV28 and TRBJ1-3): DVKVTQSSRYLVKRTGEKVFLECVQDMDHENMFWYRQDPGLGLRLIYFSYDVKMKEKGDIPEGYSVSREKKERFSLILESASTNQTSMYLCASSETPSSGNTIYFGEGSWLTVV.

This chain joins TRBV7-3 and TRBJ1-2, with D possibly matching TRBD1 (5 bases). The CDR3 contains 13 residues. V dropped 2 bases and J dropped 14 bases, with 18 bases sitting between them. Germline V CDR1 and CDR2: SGHTA, FQGTGA. CDR3 protein: CASSLEPAGRSTF. The CDR3 DNA follows: TGTGCCAGCAGCTTAGAGCCGGCAGGGCGGTCGACCTTC.

The sample holds a few counts of this clone. V is TRBV7-2 and J is TRBJ2-3, with no clear D. The CDR3 runs 12 residues. Between the trimmed V and J ends, which lost 5 bases and 0 bases, there was a span of 3 bases. Germline CDR1 SGHTA, CDR2 FQGNSA. This CDR3 reads CASSPSTDTQYF. The CDR3 DNA is TGTGCCAGCAGCCCCAGCACAGATACGCAGTATTTT.

In its sample, this clone was seen a few times. Within the sample, other DNA sequences also encode this same CDR3. The chain is built from TRBV19 and TRBJ2-3, with D tentatively TRBD2 (7 bases). Germline-derived CDR1 and CDR2 are LNHDA and SQIVND (reference sequence). Trimming took off 3 bases at V and 4 bases at J, with 11 bases between the two ends. This CDR3 has 14 residues. CDR3 bases: TGTGCCAGTAGTATCGGGGGGCGCGCAGATACGCAGTATTTT. Its translation is CASSIGGRADTQYF.

The chain has TRBV14 and TRBJ2-1, with D perhaps matching TRBD2 (6 bases). Germline V gives CDR1 SGHDN, CDR2 FVKESK. The CDR3 is 13 amino acids. V shed 4 bases and J shed 9 bases, with 13 bases lying between them. The CDR3: CASSPGGGGEQFF. CDR3 in DNA: TGTGCCAGCAGCCCCGGGGGAGGCGGTGAGCAGTTCTTC. Variable domain in full (rest from reference TRBV14 and TRBJ2-1): EAGVTQFPSHSVIEKGQTVTLRCDPISGHDNLYWYRRVMGKEIKFLLHFVKESKQDESGMPNNRFLAERTGGTYSTLKVQPAELEDSGVYFCASSPGGGGEQFFGPGTRLTVL.

The chain couples TRBV5-5 to TRBJ2-5, with D possibly being TRBD1 (5 bases). Germline lookup yields CDR1 SGHKS and CDR2 YYEKEE (reference sequence). V lost 0 bases and J 5 bases, leaving 11 bases between the germline ends. The CDR3 contains 14 residues. The chain's CDR3 is CASSLGSGPETQYF. DNA of the CDR3: TGTGCCAGCAGCTTGGGTTCAGGGCCCGAGACCCAGTACTTC.

Only a few counts were recorded for this clone. This chain connects TRBV5-1 to TRBJ1-1; 8 positions match TRBD1. The CDR3 consists of 17 residues. The germline gives CDR1 SGHRS, CDR2 YFSETQ. Losses at the gene ends were 3 bases for V and 1 base for J; bases not matched to a gene: 11. The chain's CDR3 is CASSSADRGISNTEAFF. The CDR3 DNA reads TGCGCCAGCAGCTCCGCTGACAGGGGTATATCGAACACTGAAGCTTTCTTT. The complete variable domain, with remaining parts taken from reference TRBV5-1 and TRBJ1-1, reads KAGVTQTPRYLIKTRGQQVTLSCSPISGHRSVSWYQQTPGQGLQFLFEYFSETQRNKGNFPGRFSGRQFSNSRSEMNVSTLELGDSALYLCASSSADRGISNTEAFFGQGTRLTVV.